This T cell receptor (beta chain) comes out of a study of blood T cells in healthy people across ages. Aged roughly 6 to 90, donors were systemically healthy Caucasians from Russia. A word on this clonotype: The target antigen is unknown. Its ends do not fully match the called genes, so a read error is possible.

Combining a sample-barcoded 5' primer with a J-beta primer mix, a second PCR ran for about 7 to 11 cycles. TCRdb fed the 5' RACE reads into MiXCR, producing one record per CDR3 protein. This table has roughly 720,000 distinct CDR3 sequences, around half appearing once. The CDR3 is 16 amino acids. The V gene's germline CDR1 is SGHTA and CDR2 FQGNSA. Study-wide points: Changes in expanded clonotypes were possibly confounded, as the CMV status of donors was unknown.

The TCR originated in a man older than 75 in good health. The chain combines TRBV7-2 with TRBJ2-7; 13 positions match TRBD2. Sequencing used blood. The CDR3 DNA reads TGTGCCAGCAGCCCTGGACTAGCGGGAGTCTCCCACGAGCAGTACTTC. It is translated as CASSPGLAGVSHEQYF. Full variable domain (missing parts from reference TRBV7-2 and TRBJ2-7): GAGVSQSPSNKVTEKGKDVELRCDPISGHTALYWYRQSLGQGLEFLIYFQGNSAPDKSGLPSDRFSAERTGGSVSTLTIQRTQQEDSAVYLCASSPGLAGVSHEQYFGPGTRLTVT.